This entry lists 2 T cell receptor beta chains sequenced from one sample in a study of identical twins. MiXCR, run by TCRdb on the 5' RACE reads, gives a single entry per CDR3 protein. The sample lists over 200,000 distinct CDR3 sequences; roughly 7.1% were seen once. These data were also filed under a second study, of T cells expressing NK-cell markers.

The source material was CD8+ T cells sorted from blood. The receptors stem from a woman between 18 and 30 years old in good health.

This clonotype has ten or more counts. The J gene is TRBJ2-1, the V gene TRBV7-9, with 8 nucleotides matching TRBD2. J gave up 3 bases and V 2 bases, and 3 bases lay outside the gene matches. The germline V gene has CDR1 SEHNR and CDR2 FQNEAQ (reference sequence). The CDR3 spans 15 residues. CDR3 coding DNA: TGTGCCAGCAGCTTAAATAGCGGGAACTACAATGAGCAGTTCTTC. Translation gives CASSLNSGNYNEQFF.

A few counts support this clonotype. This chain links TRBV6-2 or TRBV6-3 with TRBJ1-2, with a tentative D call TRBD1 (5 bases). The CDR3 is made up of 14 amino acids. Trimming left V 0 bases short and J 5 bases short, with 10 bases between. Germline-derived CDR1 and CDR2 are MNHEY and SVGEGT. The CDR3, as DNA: TGTGCCAGCAGTTACTCGGCGACAGCTTATGGCTACACCTTC. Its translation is CASSYSATAYGYTF.